This T cell receptor (beta chain) was observed in a study of blood T cell repertoires in COVID-19. In the study overall: Donors in the United States, Italy and Spain gave samples during acute or convalescent COVID-19.

This clone appeared a single time. TCRdb's copy holds only in-frame clones and misses some; the assay was immunoSEQ multiplex PCR. The profile shows just over 90,000 clones, approximately 86% of them singletons. The CDR3 totals 16 residues. The germline CDR1 and CDR2 sequences are MNHEY and SVGAGI. The J segment lost 5 bases and the V segment lost 0 bases, leaving 8 bases of the junction unmatched. The chain carries TRBV6-5 and TRBJ2-5; TRBD2 agrees at 8 bases. The source material was peripheral blood. The clonotype was recovered from a woman at least 80 years old with acute or convalescent COVID-19. The DNA of the CDR3 is TGTGCCAGCAGTTACTCGAGTACGGGGGGGAAGGAGACCCAGTACTTC. It codes for CASSYSSTGGKETQYF.